These 7 T cell receptor beta chains came from one sample sequenced in a study of identifying expanded T cells in peripheral blood. Profiling relied on immunoSEQ multiplex PCR, and the TCRdb table lists in-frame clones only, not all of them. The data contain approximately 90,000 clones, 85% of them singletons. Sequencing was done on a sample of blood. The receptors here all came from a person between 18 and 75 years old in good health.

The V gene is TRBV11-3, the J gene TRBJ2-7; a possible D gene is TRBD2 (6 bases). Deletions cut 3 bases from V and 3 bases from J, with 15 bases between. The CDR3 totals 15 residues. Germline V gives CDR1 SGHNT, CDR2 YENEEA. CDR3 bases: TGTGCCAGCAGCTTGGAGGGGCAGGGAGGCTACGAGCAGTACTTC. Its protein product is CASSLEGQGGYEQYF.

J is TRBJ2-7 and V is TRBV30; D remains unclear. Per the germline V gene, CDR1 is GTSNPN and CDR2 is SVGIG (reference sequence). The CDR3 consists of 14 residues. With 3 bases removed from V and 3 bases from J, the gap between germline ends came to 15 bases. The CDR3 loop reads CAWRLIDGFYEQYF. The DNA for the CDR3 is TGTGCCTGGAGGTTAATAGATGGTTTCTACGAGCAGTACTTC.

This chain links TRBV4-1 with TRBJ2-5; D uncertain. This CDR3 is built from 13 residues. Trimming cost V 1 base and J 5 bases, with 8 bases left between them. From germline, CDR1 is MGHRA and CDR2 YSYEKL. In nucleotides, the CDR3 is TGCGCCAGCAGCCAAGGTACTCGGGAGACCCAGTACTTC. Protein product: CASSQGTRETQYF.

The gene calls are TRBV5-1 and TRBJ1-2, with D unresolved. V was clipped by 3 bases and J by 4 bases, with 13 bases between them. CDR1 is SGHRS and CDR2 is YFSETQ in the germline V gene. This CDR3 has 14 amino acids. For the CDR3, the DNA is TGCGCCAGCAGCTCGGACGGAGGATTCTATGGCTACACCTTC. It yields the protein CASSSDGGFYGYTF.

The chain combines TRBV5-4 with TRBJ1-2, with D perhaps TRBD1 (6 bases). The CDR3 is made up of 13 amino acids. Deletions cut 2 bases from V and 4 bases from J, with 9 bases between. The V gene's germline CDR1 is SGHNT and CDR2 YYREEE (reference sequence). The CDR3 reads CASSFDRTYGYTF. The CDR3 bases are TGTGCCAGCAGCTTTGACAGGACCTATGGCTACACCTTC.

The chain links TRBV7-6 to TRBJ1-2, with D possibly TRBD1 on 5 matching bases. The germline V and J ends were trimmed by 5 bases and 0 bases, with 13 bases remaining between them. Germline V gives CDR1 SGHVS, CDR2 FNYEAQ. This CDR3 is built from 15 residues. The CDR3, as DNA: TGTGCCAGCAGCCTCGCTCCGGGGGCTAACTATGGCTACACCTTC. It codes for CASSLAPGANYGYTF.

This sequence joins TRBV6-5 and TRBJ1-5; TRBD1 is a possible D gene (5 bases). The V end was cut by 6 bases, the J end by 6 bases, with 12 bases between. CDR3 length equals 13 residues. Germline CDR1 is MNHEY and CDR2 is SVGAGI. The CDR3 here is CASRGGGTQPQHF. Here the CDR3 DNA reads TGTGCCAGCAGGGGGGGAGGGACTCAGCCCCAGCATTTT.